This T cell receptor beta chain originates from a study of blood T cell repertoires in COVID-19 (dated by TCRdb to the early 2020s). Looking at the study overall: The collaborator samples originated in the United States, Italy and Spain and spanned the acute and convalescent phases of COVID-19. Where available, HLA class I and class II types were obtained from metadata supplied by the sample provider rather than from assay-based typing. Samples were obtained from the ongoing ImmuneRACE study (first 160 participants) and from about 1,300 subjects provided by 6 global collaborators. The dataset comprised deeply sampled blood TCRbeta repertoires from subjects exposed to, actively infected with, or recovered from COVID-19. The repertoires were made available in a free public database intended to serve as a resource for research on the immune response to SARS-CoV-2. Sample metadata almost always included a de-identified subject ID, COVID-19 status, age in years and sex. The prospective study material was composed of cDNA or gDNA derived from T cells, B-cell-depleted T cells, or PBMCs. Overall study outcomes, separate from this receptor: How much clinical and demographic metadata was included differed by source and by participant, and the metadata was provided uncurated.

Samples from volunteer blood donors who had recovered from COVID-19 were contributed by a second Seattle source. Each collaborating institution followed its own protocols to collect whole blood in K2EDTA tubes. Collaborator samples were shipped for TCRbeta analysis as frozen whole blood, isolated PBMCs, or DNA extracted from either sample type. A remark on this clone: Its antigen is still unknown. Base qualities were left out, and no much larger clone turns up one base away.

TCRbeta CDR3 regions were amplified from genomic DNA using the immunoSEQ Assay, a bias-controlled multiplex PCR. Under the source paper's analysis protocol: The number of nucleated cells in each sample was estimated from the amplification of reference gene primers within the assay. Sequence reads were collapsed and filtered to measure the absolute abundance of every unique TCRbeta CDR3 rearrangement. Productive Simpson clonality was computed per sample as the square root of Simpson's diversity index over productive rearrangements. The table comes from immuneACCESS by way of TCRdb, which keeps in-frame sequences with V and J called. Part of the clones is missing from these tables; in studies checked, under half for an unresolved V gene and the rest for unknown reasons. The D gene and trimming were derived from the DNA, and the V and J assignments and clone size from that table. Across this sample there are under 300,000 clones, with 70% to 90% seen only once. Jointly, the top ten make up about 2.1% of the sample.

The CDR3 runs 15 residues from the cysteine to the phenylalanine. Only the CDR3 part of the read is kept: 45 bases, read in frame from the first base. Trimming takes 6 bases off V and 0 bases off J; junction bases not matched to a gene: 4. Sequences MNHNY (CDR1) and SVGAGI (CDR2) are obtained from the germline V gene (reference sequence). The TCR comes from a woman between 35 and 50 years old who had recovered from COVID-19. The rearranged segments are TRBV6-6 and TRBJ2-7; 11 central bases correspond to TRBD2. The sequenced sample consisted of peripheral blood. The sequence in DNA is TGTGCCAGCAGGATACTAGCGGGGGTCTCCTACGAGCAGTACTTC. This encodes CASRILAGVSYEQYF.